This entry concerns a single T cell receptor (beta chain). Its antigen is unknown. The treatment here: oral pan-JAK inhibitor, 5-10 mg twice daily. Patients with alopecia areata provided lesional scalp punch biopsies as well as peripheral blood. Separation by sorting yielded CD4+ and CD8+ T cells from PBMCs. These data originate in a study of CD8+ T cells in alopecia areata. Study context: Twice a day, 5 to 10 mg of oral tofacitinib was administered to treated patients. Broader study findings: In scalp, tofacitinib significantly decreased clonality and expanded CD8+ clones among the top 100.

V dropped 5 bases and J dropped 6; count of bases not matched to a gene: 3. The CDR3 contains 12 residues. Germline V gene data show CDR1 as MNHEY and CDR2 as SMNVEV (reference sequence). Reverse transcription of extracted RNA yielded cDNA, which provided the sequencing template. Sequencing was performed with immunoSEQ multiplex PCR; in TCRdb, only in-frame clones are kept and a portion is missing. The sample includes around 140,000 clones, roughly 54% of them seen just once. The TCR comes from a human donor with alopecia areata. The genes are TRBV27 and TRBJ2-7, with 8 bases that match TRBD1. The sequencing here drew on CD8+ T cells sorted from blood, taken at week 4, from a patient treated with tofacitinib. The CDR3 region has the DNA TGTGCCAGCAGTACAGGGGGGCTCGAGCAGTACTTC. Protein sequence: CASSTGGLEQYF.